Listed here is a single T cell receptor (beta chain). Germline loops: CDR1 SGHDT, CDR2 YYEEEE. The junction had 8 bases not matched to a gene; V was cut back by 4 bases and J by 8 bases. The CDR3 is made up of 16 amino acids. These data come from a study of technical replicates of blood from several donors. Libraries were prepared by immunoSEQ multiplex PCR; TCRdb keeps only in-frame clonotypes and omits some of them. The sample lists more than 65,000 clones; 90% to 95% were seen once. The sequence was obtained from a human donor in good health. Sequencing was done on a sample of T cells isolated from PBMCs. This chain connects TRBV5-6 to TRBJ2-4; TRBD2 agrees at 14 bases. Written as DNA, the CDR3 is TGTGCCAGCAGCCTGGGACTAGCGGGAGCTTACGACATTCAGTACTTC. Translated: CASSLGLAGAYDIQYF.